Listed below are T cell receptor beta chains from one sample, sequenced in a study of cytomegalovirus exposure and HLA in healthy donors. Measured with immunoSEQ multiplex PCR; TCRdb has only the in-frame clones, and not every one. Among 100,000 to 150,000 clones listed, around 80% were seen once. Sample: PBMCs. The receptors come from a man aged 45-65 years in good health and CMV-seronegative. Both conserved end residues are part of each CDR3. D genes are given only for firm matches. Only part of the rows carry a size: once, few, many, or a class if the clone is expanded.

cdr3_nt	cdr3_aa	d_call	j_call	v_call	clone_size
TGCGCCAGCAGCCAAGATGGGACAGGTCTGAGCTCTGGAAACACCATATATTTT	CASSQDGTGLSSGNTIYF	TRBD1	TRBJ1-3	TRBV4-1	NA
TGTGCCAGCAGCCCCACAGGGATCTACGAGCAGTACTTC	CASSPTGIYEQYF	NA	TRBJ2-7	TRBV27	NA
TGTGCCAGCAGCTTATTAAGGGGGGGCTCCTACAATGAGCAGTTCTTC	CASSLLRGGSYNEQFF	NA	TRBJ2-1	TRBV5-4	NA
TGTGCCAGCAGCCAGGGACGGGACAGGTATGGTGGCTACACCTTC	CASSQGRDRYGGYTF	TRBD1	TRBJ1-2	TRBV4-2	NA
TGTGCCAGCAGCCAAAACAGGGGGCTCGAGCAGTACTTC	CASSQNRGLEQYF	TRBD1	TRBJ2-7	TRBV14	NA
TGTGCCAGCAGTGATTCTCGGAACACTGAAGCTTTCTTT	CASSDSRNTEAFF	NA	TRBJ1-1	TRBV2	few
TGTGCCAGCAGTCAACAGGGGAACTATGGCTACACCTTC	CASSQQGNYGYTF	TRBD1	TRBJ1-2	TRBV6-5	NA
TGTGCCAGCAGCCAAGGGGCGCGCACAGATACGCAGTATTTT	CASSQGARTDTQYF	NA	TRBJ2-3	TRBV5-4	once
TGTGCCAGCAGCCTGGGACAGTCATACACAGATACGCAGTATTTT	CASSLGQSYTDTQYF	TRBD1	TRBJ2-3	TRBV4-2	few
TGTGCCAGCAGTGAAATCGGGGGATCCTACGAGCAGTACTTC	CASSEIGGSYEQYF	NA	TRBJ2-7	TRBV2	NA
TGTGCCAGTAGTGAACCGGTGCGACAGGGGAACACTGAAGCTTTCTTT	CASSEPVRQGNTEAFF	TRBD1	TRBJ1-1	TRBV19	once
TGTGCCAGCAGCTTAGACCTAGCGGGGGGGGTCTCCTACAATGAGCAGTTCTTC	CASSLDLAGGVSYNEQFF	TRBD2	TRBJ2-1	TRBV7-2	NA
TGTGCCACCAGCAGGGGGAGGTCCGGGTCGGGCAATCAGCCCCAGCATTTT	CATSRGRSGSGNQPQHF	NA	TRBJ1-5	TRBV15	NA
TGTGCCAGTAGGCCCCTTTCGACAGATAACTATGGCTACACCTTC	CASRPLSTDNYGYTF	NA	TRBJ1-2	TRBV19	NA
TGCGCCAGCAGCCCCCAAGGCGGGGGGCTAATTTCCTACGAGCAGTACTTC	CASSPQGGGLISYEQYF	TRBD2	TRBJ2-7	TRBV5-1	NA
TGTGCCAGCAGCCCCTCAGGGGTTAGCTCTGGGGCCAACGTCCTGACTTTC	CASSPSGVSSGANVLTF	NA	TRBJ2-6	TRBV7-9	NA
TGTGCCAGCAGCGTAACCACTGCAGGCACCGGGACAGGGGAAGCTTTCTTT	CASSVTTAGTGTGEAFF	TRBD1	TRBJ1-1	TRBV9	NA
TGTGCCAGTAGTATCGACAGGCACTTCGGCTACACCTTC	CASSIDRHFGYTF	NA	TRBJ1-2	TRBV19	NA
TGTGCCAGCAGTAGCCGAGGGAGTAATGAAAAACTGTTTTTT	CASSSRGSNEKLFF	NA	TRBJ1-4	TRBV25-1	NA
TGTGCCAGCAGCAGCGCGGGTACCATGAACACTGAAGCTTTCTTT	CASSSAGTMNTEAFF	NA	TRBJ1-1	TRBV7-6	once
TGTGCCAGCTCACCACTTACGTTAGACAGGAGCCCTGGGGCCAACGTCCTGACTTTC	CASSPLTLDRSPGANVLTF	NA	TRBJ2-6	TRBV18	once
TGTGCCAGGAACAGGAGCTCCTACAATGAGCAGTTCTTC	CARNRSSYNEQFF	NA	TRBJ2-1	TRBV21-1	NA
TGCGCCAGCAGCCAAAGCCTCGGGGGGGCGTTCGCAGATACGCAGTATTTT	CASSQSLGGAFADTQYF	TRBD2	TRBJ2-3	TRBV4-1	NA